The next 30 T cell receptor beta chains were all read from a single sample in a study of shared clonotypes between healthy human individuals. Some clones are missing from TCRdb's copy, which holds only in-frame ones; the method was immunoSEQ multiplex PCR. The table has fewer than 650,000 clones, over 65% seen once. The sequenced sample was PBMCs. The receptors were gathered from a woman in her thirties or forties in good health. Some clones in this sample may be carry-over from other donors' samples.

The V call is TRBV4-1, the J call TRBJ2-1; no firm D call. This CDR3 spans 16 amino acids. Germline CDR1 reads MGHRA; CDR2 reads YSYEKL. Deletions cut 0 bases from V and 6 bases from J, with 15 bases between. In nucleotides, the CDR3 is TGCGCCAGCAGCCAAGATGTTTACGCACGGGCCAATGAGCAGTTCTTC. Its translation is CASSQDVYARANEQFF.

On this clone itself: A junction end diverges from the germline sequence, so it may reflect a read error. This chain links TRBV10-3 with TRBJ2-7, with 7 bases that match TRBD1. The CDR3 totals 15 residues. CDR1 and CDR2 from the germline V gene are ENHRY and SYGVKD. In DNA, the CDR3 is TGTGTCATCACTGGGCAAGGGGGCGCATCCTCCGAGCAGTACTTC. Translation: CVITGQGGASSEQYF.

This CDR3 reads CAKDRTKYSGNTIYF. In nucleotides, the CDR3 is TGTGCCAAGGATCGAACAAAGTACTCTGGAAACACCATATATTTT. The gene calls are TRBV5-3 and TRBJ1-3; D gene ambiguous. TRBV5-3 is known as an ORF, though its function is uncertain. V lost 9 bases to trimming and J lost 0 bases, with 16 bases between them. This CDR3 has 15 amino acids.

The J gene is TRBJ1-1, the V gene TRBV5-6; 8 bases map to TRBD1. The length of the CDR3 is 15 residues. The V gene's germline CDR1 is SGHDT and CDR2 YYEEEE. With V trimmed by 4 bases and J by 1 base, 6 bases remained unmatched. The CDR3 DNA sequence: TGTGCCAGCAGCCACCAGGGGGCAGGGAACACTGAAGCTTTCTTT. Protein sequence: CASSHQGAGNTEAFF.

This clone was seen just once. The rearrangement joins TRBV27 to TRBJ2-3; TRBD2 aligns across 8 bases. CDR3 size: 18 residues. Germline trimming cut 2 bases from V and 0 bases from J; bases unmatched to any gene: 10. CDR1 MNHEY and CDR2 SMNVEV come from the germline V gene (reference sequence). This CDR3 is CASSLRGLAGYSTDTQYF. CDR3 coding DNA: TGTGCCAGCAGTTTAAGGGGTCTAGCGGGTTATAGCACAGATACGCAGTATTTT.

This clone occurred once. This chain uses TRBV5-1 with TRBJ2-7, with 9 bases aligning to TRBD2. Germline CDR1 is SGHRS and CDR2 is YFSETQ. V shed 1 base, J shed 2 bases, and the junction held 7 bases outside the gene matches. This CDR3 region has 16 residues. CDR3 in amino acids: CASSLFASGETYEQYF. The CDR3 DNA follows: TGCGCCAGCAGCTTGTTCGCTAGCGGGGAAACCTACGAGCAGTACTTC.

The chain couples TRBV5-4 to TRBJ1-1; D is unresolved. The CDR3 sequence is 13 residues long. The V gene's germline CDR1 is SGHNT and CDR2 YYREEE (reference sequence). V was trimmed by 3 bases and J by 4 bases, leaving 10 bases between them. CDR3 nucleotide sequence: TGTGCCAGCAGCTACGGTTTGCCCACTGAAGCTTTCTTT. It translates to CASSYGLPTEAFF.

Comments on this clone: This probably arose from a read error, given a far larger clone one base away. CDR3 in amino acids: CASSSGQGVRNEQFF. The CDR3 DNA reads TGTGCCAGCAGTTCGGGACAGGGGGTAAGAAATGAGCAGTTCTTC. The chain uses TRBV28 and TRBJ2-1; 11 bases agree with TRBD1. Germline loops: CDR1 MDHEN, CDR2 SYDVKM. The CDR3 contains 15 residues. The V and J ends lost 4 bases and 7 bases, in that order; junction bases with no gene match: 6. The variable domain in full, with the rest retrieved from reference TRBV28 and TRBJ2-1, is DVKVTQSSRYLVKRTGEKVFLECVQDMDHENMFWYRQDPGLGLRLIYFSYDVKMKEKGDIPEGYSVSREKKERFSLILESASTNQTSMYLCASSSGQGVRNEQFFGPGTRLTVL.

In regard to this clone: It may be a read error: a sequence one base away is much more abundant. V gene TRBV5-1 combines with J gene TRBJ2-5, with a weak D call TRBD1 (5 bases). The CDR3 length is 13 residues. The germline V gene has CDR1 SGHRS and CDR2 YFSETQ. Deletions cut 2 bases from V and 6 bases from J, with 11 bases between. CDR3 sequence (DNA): TGCGCCAGCAGCTTCGGTGGGGCGAAGACCCAGTACTTC. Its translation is CASSFGGAKTQYF.

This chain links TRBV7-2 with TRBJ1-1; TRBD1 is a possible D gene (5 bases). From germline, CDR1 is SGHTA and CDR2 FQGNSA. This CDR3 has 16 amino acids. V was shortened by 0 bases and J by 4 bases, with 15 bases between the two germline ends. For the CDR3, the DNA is TGTGCCAGCAGCTTAGCTGGTCCTTTGGGGGGCACTGAAGCTTTCTTT. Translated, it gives CASSLAGPLGGTEAFF.

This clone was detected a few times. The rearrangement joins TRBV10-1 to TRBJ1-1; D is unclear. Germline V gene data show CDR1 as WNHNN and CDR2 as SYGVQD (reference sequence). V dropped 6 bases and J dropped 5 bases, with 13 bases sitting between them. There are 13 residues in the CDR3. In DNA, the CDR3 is TGCGCCAGCAGATTAACAGAGGAGACTGAAGCTTTCTTT. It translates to CASRLTEETEAFF.

As DNA, the CDR3 is TGTGCCAGCAGCAGCGGAACCTCCTACGAGCAGTACTTC. Amino acids: CASSSGTSYEQYF. This chain joins TRBV2 and TRBJ2-7; D possibly corresponds to TRBD2 (5 bases). This CDR3 is built from 13 residues. With 6 bases removed from V and 0 bases from J, the gap between germline ends came to 9 bases. Germline V gene data show CDR1 as SNHLY and CDR2 as FYNNEI.

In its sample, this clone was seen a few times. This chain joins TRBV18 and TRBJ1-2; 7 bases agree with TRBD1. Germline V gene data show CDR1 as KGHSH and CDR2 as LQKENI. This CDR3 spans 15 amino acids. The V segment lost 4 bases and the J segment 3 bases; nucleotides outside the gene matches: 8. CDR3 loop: CASSLLAGGDYGYTF. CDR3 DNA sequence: TGTGCCAGCTCACTTCTGGCAGGGGGTGACTATGGCTACACCTTC.

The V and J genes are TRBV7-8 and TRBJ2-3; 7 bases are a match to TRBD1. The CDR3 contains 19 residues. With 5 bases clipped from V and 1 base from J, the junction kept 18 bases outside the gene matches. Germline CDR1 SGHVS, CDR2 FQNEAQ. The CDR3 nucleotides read TGTGCCAGCAGCCCCTCACAGGGGCCCGGTGGGCCCCGCACAGATACGCAGTATTTT. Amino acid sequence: CASSPSQGPGGPRTDTQYF.

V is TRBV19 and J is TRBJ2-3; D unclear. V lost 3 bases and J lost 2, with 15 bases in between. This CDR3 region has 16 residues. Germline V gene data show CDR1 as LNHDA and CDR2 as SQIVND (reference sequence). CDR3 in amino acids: CASSIPAGTITDTQYF. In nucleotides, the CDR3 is TGTGCCAGTAGTATTCCCGCCGGCACGATCACAGATACGCAGTATTTT.

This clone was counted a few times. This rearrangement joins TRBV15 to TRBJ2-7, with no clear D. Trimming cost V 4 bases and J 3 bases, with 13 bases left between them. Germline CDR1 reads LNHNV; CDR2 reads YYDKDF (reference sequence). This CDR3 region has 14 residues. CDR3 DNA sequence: TGTGCCACCAGCACCAACTTAGGTCGCTACGAGCAGTACTTC. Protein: CATSTNLGRYEQYF.

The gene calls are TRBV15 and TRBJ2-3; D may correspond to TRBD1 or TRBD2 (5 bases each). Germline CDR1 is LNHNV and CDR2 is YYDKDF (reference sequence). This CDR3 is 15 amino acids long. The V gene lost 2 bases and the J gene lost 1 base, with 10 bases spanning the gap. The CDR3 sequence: CATSRMRGGTDTQYF. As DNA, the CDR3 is TGTGCCACCAGCAGAATGAGAGGGGGCACAGATACGCAGTATTTT.

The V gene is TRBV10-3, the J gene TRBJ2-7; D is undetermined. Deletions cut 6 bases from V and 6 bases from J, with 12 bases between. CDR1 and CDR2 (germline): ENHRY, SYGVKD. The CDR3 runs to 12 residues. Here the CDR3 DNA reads TGTGCCATCAGCGCCCCTAGTTCCGAGCAGTACTTC. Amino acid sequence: CAISAPSSEQYF.

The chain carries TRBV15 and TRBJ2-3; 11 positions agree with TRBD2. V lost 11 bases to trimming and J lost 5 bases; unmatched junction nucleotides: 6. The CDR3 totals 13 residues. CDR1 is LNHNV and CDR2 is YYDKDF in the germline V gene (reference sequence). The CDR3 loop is CAVGTSGIDTQYF. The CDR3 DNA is TGTGCCGTCGGGACTAGCGGTATAGATACGCAGTATTTT.

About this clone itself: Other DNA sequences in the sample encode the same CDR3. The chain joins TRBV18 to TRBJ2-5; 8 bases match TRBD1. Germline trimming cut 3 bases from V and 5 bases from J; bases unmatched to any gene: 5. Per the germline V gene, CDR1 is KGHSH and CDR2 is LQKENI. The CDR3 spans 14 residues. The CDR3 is CASSPLTGEETQYF. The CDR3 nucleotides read TGTGCCAGCTCACCCTTGACAGGGGAGGAGACCCAGTACTTC.

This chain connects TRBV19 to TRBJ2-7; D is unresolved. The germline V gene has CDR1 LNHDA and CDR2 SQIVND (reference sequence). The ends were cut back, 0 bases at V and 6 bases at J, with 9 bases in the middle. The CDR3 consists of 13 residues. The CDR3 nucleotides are TGTGCCAGTAGTATAGATCGGAGCTTCGAGCAGTACTTC. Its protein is CASSIDRSFEQYF.

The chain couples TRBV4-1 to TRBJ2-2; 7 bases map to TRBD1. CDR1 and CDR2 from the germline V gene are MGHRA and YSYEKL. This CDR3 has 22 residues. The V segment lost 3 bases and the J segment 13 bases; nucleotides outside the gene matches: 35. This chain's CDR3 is CASSHPRDRGTPGSIPGRTLFF. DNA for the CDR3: TGCGCCAGCAGCCATCCAAGGGACAGAGGTACACCGGGGAGTATCCCAGGCCGGACGCTGTTTTTT.

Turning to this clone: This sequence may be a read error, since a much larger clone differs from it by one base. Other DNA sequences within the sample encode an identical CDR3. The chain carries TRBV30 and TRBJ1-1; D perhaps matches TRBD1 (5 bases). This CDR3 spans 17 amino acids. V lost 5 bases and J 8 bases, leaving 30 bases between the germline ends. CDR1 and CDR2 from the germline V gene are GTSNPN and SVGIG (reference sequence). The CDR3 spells CAWVRKGGVLLGTEAFF. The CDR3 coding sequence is TGTGCCTGGGTGAGAAAGGGCGGAGTCCTTCTCGGGACCGAAGCTTTCTTT. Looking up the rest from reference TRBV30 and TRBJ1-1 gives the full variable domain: SQTIHQWPATLVQPVGSPLSLECTVEGTSNPNLYWYRQAAGRGLQLLFYSVGIGQISSEVPQNLSASRPQDRQFILSSKKLLLSDSGFYLCAWVRKGGVLLGTEAFFGQGTRLTVV.

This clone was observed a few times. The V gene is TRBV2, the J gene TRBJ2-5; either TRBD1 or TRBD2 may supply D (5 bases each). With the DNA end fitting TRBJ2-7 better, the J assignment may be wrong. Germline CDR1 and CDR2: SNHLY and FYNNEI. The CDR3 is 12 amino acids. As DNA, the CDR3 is TGTGCCAGTCGGGACGTGGCCTACGAGCAGTACTTC. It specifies CASRDVAYEQYF.

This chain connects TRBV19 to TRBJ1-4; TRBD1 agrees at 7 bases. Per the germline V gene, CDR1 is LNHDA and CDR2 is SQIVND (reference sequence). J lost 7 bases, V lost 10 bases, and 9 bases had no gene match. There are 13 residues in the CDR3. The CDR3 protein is CATTPGGSEKLFF. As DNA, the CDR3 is TGTGCCACCACCCCAGGGGGGTCTGAAAAACTGTTTTTT.

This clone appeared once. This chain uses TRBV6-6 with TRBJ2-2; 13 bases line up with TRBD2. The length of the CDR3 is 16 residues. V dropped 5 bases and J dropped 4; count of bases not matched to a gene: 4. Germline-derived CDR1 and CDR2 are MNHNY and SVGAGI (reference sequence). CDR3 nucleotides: TGTGCCAGCAGTCCCGGACTAGCGGGAGCCACCGGGGAGCTGTTTTTT. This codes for CASSPGLAGATGELFF.

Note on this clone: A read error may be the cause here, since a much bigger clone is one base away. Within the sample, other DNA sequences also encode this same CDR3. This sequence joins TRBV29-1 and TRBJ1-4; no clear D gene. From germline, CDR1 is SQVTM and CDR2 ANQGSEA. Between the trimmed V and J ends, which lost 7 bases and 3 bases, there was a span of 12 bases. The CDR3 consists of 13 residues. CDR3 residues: CSATPAANEKLFF. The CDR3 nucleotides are TGCAGCGCTACACCGGCAGCTAATGAAAAACTGTTTTTT.

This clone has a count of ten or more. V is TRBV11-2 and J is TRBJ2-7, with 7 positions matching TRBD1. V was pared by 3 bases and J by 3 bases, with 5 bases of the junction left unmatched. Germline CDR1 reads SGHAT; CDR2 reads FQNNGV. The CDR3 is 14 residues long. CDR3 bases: TGTGCCAGCAGCTTGGGACAGATCCTCTACGAGCAGTACTTC. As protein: CASSLGQILYEQYF. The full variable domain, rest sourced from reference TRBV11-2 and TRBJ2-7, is EAGVAQSPRYKIIEKRQSVAFWCNPISGHATLYWYQQILGQGPKLLIQFQNNGVVDDSQLPKDRFSAERLKGVDSTLKIQPAKLEDSAVYLCASSLGQILYEQYFGPGTRLTVT.

As DNA, the CDR3 is TGTGCCAGCAGCTTAAAGGGCGGGACTAGCGTCATAACCGGGGAGCTGTTTTTT. Translating gives CASSLKGGTSVITGELFF. The rearrangement joins TRBV7-3 to TRBJ2-2; TRBD2 matches 10 bases. This CDR3 has 18 amino acids. V trimming: 1 base; J trimming: 5 bases; junction bases outside the gene matches: 10. Germline V lookup: CDR1 SGHTA, CDR2 FQGTGA. Using reference TRBV7-3 and TRBJ2-2 for the parts outside the CDR3, the full variable domain is GAGVSQTPSNKVTEKGKYVELRCDPISGHTALYWYRQSLGQGPEFLIYFQGTGAADDSGLPNDRFFAVRPEGSVSTLKIQRTERGDSAVYLCASSLKGGTSVITGELFFGEGSRLTVL.

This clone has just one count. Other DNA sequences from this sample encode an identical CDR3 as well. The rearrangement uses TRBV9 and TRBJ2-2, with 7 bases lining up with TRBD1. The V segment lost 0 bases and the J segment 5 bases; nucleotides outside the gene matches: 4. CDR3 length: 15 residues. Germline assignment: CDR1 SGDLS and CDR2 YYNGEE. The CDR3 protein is CASSVVGGGTGELFF. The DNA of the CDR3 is TGTGCCAGCAGCGTAGTAGGGGGCGGAACCGGGGAGCTGTTTTTT.